This is a list of T cell receptor beta chains from one sample in a study of long-term antiretroviral therapy in people with HIV. Generated by immunoSEQ multiplex PCR, the TCRdb table keeps only in-frame clones and is missing some. Found here are about 20,000 clones, about 80% of them singletons; the top ten hold about 10%. The sample in question was unsorted PBMCs, obtained 0.2 years after starting antiretroviral therapy. The receptors were gathered from a woman between 35 and 50 years old with HIV. Both conserved end residues are part of each CDR3. The D gene is left open where the match is weak. Clone size is not always given. Where it is, it says once, few, many or a class for expanded clones.

J	size	D	V	DNA	CDR3
TRBJ2-1	-	TRBD2	TRBV5-1	TGCGCCAGCAGCTTTCCGACTAGCGGGAGGGAAAGCTCCTACAATGAGCAGTTCTTC	CASSFPTSGRESSYNEQFF
TRBJ2-5	-	-	TRBV4-1	TGCGCCAGCAGCCAAGTTGGCGGGTCGGAAGAGACCCAGTACTTC	CASSQVGGSEETQYF
TRBJ2-7	-	-	TRBV29-1	TGCAGCGTTATGGCACCCTCCTACGAGCAGTACTTC	CSVMAPSYEQYF
TRBJ1-2	-	TRBD1	TRBV27	TGTGCCAGCAGTTTATACTCGACAGGGTATGAAGAAGGCTACACCTTC	CASSLYSTGYEEGYTF
TRBJ2-6	-	-	TRBV19	TGTGCCAGTAGTCCGCGCCTTCGACCCATGGCTGGGGCCAACGTCCTGACTTTC	CASSPRLRPMAGANVLTF
TRBJ2-3	-	TRBD2	TRBV5-4	TGTGCCAGCAGCTTGGCCCCGGGACTAGCGGGAGGGCCTACAGATACGCAGTATTTT	CASSLAPGLAGGPTDTQYF
TRBJ1-3	-	TRBD1	TRBV9	TGTGCCAGCAGCCCGGGGACAGGGGGGAGCTCTGGAAACACCATATATTTT	CASSPGTGGSSGNTIYF
TRBJ2-3	-	-	TRBV11-3	TGTGCCAGCAGCCTTATGAGTGTCGCAGATACGCAGTATTTT	CASSLMSVADTQYF
TRBJ2-1	-	-	TRBV29-1	TGCAGCGTTGGAGGGTGGTACAATGAGCAGTTCTTC	CSVGGWYNEQFF
TRBJ2-3	-	-	TRBV15	TGTGCCACCCTAAAAGAGGACGGACTGTACAGTCGGGATACGCAGTATTTT	CATLKEDGLYSRDTQYF
TRBJ2-3	-	-	TRBV30	TGTGCCTGGAACCCGGGGGTCGATACGCAGTATTTT	CAWNPGVDTQYF
TRBJ1-4	-	-	TRBV4-2	TGTGCCAGCAGCCAAGAGGCTGGAAAACTGTTTTTT	CASSQEAGKLFF
TRBJ2-7	once	TRBD2	TRBV9	TGTGCCAGCAGCGTAGCTCCCTCAGCGGGGGGTTTTCAGGGCGAGCAGTACTTC	CASSVAPSAGGFQGEQYF
TRBJ1-2	-	-	TRBV5-6	TGTGCCAGCAGCCCGGACGACTATGGCTACACCTTC	CASSPDDYGYTF
TRBJ1-2	-	-	TRBV29-1	TGCAGCGTTCGCAGGGAGGCGGATGGCTACACCTTC	CSVRREADGYTF
TRBJ1-2	-	-	TRBV29-1	TGCAGCGTTGAAGATTTCCTCCAGAACGGCTACACCTTC	CSVEDFLQNGYTF
TRBJ1-4	-	TRBD1	TRBV29-1	TGCAGCGTTGTCGTGGAGGGACAGGGGATGGTTGAAAAACTGTTTTTT	CSVVVEGQGMVEKLFF